This T cell receptor (beta chain) was observed in a study of Ad26.COV2.S vaccination and SARS-CoV-2 variants. Study outcomes and limitations: Similar non-spike TCR breadth was observed in recipients of vaccine and of placebo. Relative to placebo recipients, vaccine recipients exhibited elevated spike-specific TCR breadth. Analytic work on TCR breadth and depth might have understated the full extent of total T cell responses.

CDR1 and CDR2 from the germline V gene are DFQATT and SNEGSKA (reference sequence). V was clipped by 3 bases and J by 6 bases, with 8 bases between them. The CDR3 loop spans 11 amino acids. Documented treatment: 19 received Ad26.COV2.S at low or high dose, single or two shots; 5 received placebo; per-sample allocation not given. Following the first vaccine or placebo injection, samples were taken on day 63. Boston supplied an adult donor aged 18-55 years. This clone has just one count. Its antigen is undetermined. This table comes from immunoSEQ multiplex PCR, and its TCRdb copy is limited to in-frame clones, with some not included. The table includes 400,000 to 450,000 clones, over 75% detected once.

The starting material was peripheral blood, obtained in a trial of Ad26.COV2.S vaccine versus placebo. The receptor was isolated from a person aged 18-65 years who received the Ad26.COV2.S COVID-19 vaccine or a placebo. The V gene is TRBV20-1, the J gene TRBJ1-2; D not certain. In DNA, the CDR3 is TGCAGTGCTAGTGGCGGGAATGGCTACACCTTC. Its translation: CSASGGNGYTF.